This T cell receptor beta chain was sequenced for a study of T cell repertoires in cytomegalovirus infection. Turning to the study itself: It was the public TCR beta signatures that indicated both CMV infection and matching HLA type.

Unmatched junction bases numbered 10, after V lost 5 bases and J lost 3 bases. Per germline, CDR1 DFQATT and CDR2 SNEGSKA (reference sequence). The CDR3 is 15 residues long. TCRdb analysed the reads with MiXCR anew, one entry per CDR3 protein. There are 490,000 or so distinct CDR3 sequences in the sample; about 11% occur only once, and roughly 10% lies in the top ten. The chain uses TRBV20-1 and TRBJ2-3; 8 bases line up with TRBD2. The sequenced sample was PBMCs. The sequence was collected from a human donor in good health (CMV status not recorded). Some clones in this sample may be carry-over from other donors' samples. The CDR3 loop reads CSALGPSGSTDTQYF. CDR3 sequence (DNA): TGCAGTGCTCTCGGGCCCAGCGGGAGTACAGATACGCAGTATTTT.